Reported below is one TCR beta chain. As yet, its antigen is unknown. The sample is drawn from a study of cytomegalovirus exposure and HLA in healthy donors. Notes on the study in general: Equally common other TCR beta chains were less clonally expanded than HLA-associated ones, a later analysis found. The records held CMV serostatus as the only immune exposure information. A later analysis linked a missense DCLRE1C variant to TCR beta V- and J-gene trimming. According to the study, 150 to 200 TCR beta chains were cytomegalovirus-associated.

Amplification used 60 Vbeta primers and 13 Jbeta primers. TCRdb keeps only in-frame clones here, not all; method: immunoSEQ multiplex PCR. The table lists about 260,000 clones, about four fifths of them singletons, with 1.5% to 2.5% in the top ten. V dropped 3 bases and J dropped 2; count of bases not matched to a gene: 9. CDR1 and CDR2 (germline): LNHDA, SQIVND (reference sequence). CDR3 length: 16 residues. This chain uses TRBV19 with TRBJ2-7; 8 bases agree with TRBD2. This clonotype was sampled from a woman aged 40 to 50 in good health and CMV-seropositive. Sample: PBMCs. In nucleotides, the CDR3 is TGTGCCAGTAGTATCCCGGGGCGGGAGGACCCCTACGAGCAGTACTTC. This sequence encodes CASSIPGREDPYEQYF.